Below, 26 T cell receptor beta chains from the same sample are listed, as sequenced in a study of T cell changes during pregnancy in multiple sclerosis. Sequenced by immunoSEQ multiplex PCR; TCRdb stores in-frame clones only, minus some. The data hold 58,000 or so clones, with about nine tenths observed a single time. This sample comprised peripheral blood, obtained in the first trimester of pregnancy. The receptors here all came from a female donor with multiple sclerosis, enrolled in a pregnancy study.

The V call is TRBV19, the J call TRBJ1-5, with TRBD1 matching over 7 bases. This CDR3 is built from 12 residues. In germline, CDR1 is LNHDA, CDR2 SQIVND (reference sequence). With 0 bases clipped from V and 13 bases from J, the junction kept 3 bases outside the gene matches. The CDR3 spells CASSIDRGPQHF. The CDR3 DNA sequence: TGTGCCAGTAGTATAGATAGGGGGCCGCAGCATTTT.

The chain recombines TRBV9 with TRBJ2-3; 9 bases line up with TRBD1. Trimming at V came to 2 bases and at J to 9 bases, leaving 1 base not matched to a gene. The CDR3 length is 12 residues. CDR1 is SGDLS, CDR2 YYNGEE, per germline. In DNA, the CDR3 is TGTGCCAGCAGCGTCACAGGGGGCACGCAGTATTTT. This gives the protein CASSVTGGTQYF.

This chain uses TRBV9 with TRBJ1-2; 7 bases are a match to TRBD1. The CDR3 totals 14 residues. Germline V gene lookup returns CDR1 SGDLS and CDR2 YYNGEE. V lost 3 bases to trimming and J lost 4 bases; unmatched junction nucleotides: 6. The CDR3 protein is CASSGQGVLYGYTF. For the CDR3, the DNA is TGTGCCAGCAGCGGACAGGGAGTTCTCTATGGCTACACCTTC.

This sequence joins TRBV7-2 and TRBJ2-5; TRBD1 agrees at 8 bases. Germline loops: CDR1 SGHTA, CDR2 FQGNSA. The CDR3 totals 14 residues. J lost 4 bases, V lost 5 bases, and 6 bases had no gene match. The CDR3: CASSRGQGRETQYF. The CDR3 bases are TGTGCCAGCAGCCGTGGACAGGGTAGAGAGACCCAGTACTTC.

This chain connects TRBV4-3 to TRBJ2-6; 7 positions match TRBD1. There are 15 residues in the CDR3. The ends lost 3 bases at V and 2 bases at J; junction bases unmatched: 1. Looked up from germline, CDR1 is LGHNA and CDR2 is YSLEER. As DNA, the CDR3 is TGCGCCAGCAGCCATACAGGGGCTGGGGCCAACGTCCTGACTTTC. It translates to CASSHTGAGANVLTF.

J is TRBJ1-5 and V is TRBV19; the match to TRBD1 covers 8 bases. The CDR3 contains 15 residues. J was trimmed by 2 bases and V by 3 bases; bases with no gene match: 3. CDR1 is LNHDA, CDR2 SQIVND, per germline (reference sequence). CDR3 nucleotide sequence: TGTGCCAGTAGTATCCCGGGACAGGGCAATCAGCCCCAGCATTTT. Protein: CASSIPGQGNQPQHF.

The CDR3 loop reads CASSTGPRAGEQFF. DNA for the CDR3: TGTGCCAGCAGCACGGGCCCTAGAGCGGGAGAGCAGTTCTTC. V and J are TRBV28 and TRBJ2-1; 7 bases are shared with TRBD2. The CDR3 runs 14 residues. Germline V gives CDR1 MDHEN, CDR2 SYDVKM. The V and J ends lost 6 bases and 10 bases, in that order; junction bases with no gene match: 12.

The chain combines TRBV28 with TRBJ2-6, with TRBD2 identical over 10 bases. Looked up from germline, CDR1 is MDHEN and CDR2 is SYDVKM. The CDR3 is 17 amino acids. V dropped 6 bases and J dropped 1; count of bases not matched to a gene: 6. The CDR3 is CASRELAGLSGANVLTF. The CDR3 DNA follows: TGTGCCAGCAGGGAACTAGCGGGATTGTCTGGGGCCAACGTCCTGACTTTC.

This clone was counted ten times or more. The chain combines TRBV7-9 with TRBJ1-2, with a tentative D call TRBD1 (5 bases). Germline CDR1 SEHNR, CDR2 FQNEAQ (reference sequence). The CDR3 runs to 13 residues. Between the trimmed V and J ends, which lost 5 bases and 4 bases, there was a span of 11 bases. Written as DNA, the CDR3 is TGTGCCAGCAGCCTCAGGGTCATCTATGGCTACACCTTC. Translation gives CASSLRVIYGYTF.

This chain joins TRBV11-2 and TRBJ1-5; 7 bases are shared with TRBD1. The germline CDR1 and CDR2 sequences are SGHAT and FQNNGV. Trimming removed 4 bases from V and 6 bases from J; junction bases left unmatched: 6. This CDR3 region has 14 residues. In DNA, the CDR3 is TGTGCCAGCAGCTCCGACAGGGTCGGTCAGCCCCAGCATTTT. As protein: CASSSDRVGQPQHF.

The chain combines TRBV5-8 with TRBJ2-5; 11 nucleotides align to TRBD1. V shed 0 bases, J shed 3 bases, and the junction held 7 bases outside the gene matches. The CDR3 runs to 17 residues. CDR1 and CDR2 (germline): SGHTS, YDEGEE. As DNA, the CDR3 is TGTGCCAGCAGCTTGGGCCGGCGGACAGGGGGCGAAGAGACCCAGTACTTC. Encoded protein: CASSLGRRTGGEETQYF. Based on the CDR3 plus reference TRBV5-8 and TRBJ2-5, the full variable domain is EAGVTQSPTHLIKTRGQQATLRCSPISGHTSVYWYQQALGLGLQFLLWYDEGEERNRGNFPPRFSGRQFPNYSSELNVNALELEDSALYLCASSLGRRTGGEETQYFGPGTRLLVL.

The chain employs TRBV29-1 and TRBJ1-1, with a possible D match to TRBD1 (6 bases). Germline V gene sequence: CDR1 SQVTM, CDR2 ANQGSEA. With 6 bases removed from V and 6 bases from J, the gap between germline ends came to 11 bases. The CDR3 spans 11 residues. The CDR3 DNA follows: TGCAGCGTCCGGACAGAACCTGAAGCTTTCTTT. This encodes CSVRTEPEAFF. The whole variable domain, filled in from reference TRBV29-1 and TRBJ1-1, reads SAVISQKPSRDICQRGTSLTIQCQVDSQVTMMFWYRQQPGQSLTLIATANQGSEATYESGFVIDKFPISRPNLTFSTLTVSNMSPEDSSIYLCSVRTEPEAFFGQGTRLTVV.

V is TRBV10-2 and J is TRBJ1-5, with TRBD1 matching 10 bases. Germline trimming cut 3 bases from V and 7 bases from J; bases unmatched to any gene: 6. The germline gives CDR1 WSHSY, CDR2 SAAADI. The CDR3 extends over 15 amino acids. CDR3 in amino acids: CASSERTGGNQPQHF. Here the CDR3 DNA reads TGCGCCAGCAGTGAAAGGACAGGGGGTAACCAGCCCCAGCATTTT.

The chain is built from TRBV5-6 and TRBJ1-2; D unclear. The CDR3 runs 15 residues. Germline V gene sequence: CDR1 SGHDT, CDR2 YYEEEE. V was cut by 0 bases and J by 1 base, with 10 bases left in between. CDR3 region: CASSLVRKNNYGYTF. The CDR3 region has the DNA TGTGCCAGCAGCTTGGTCAGGAAAAATAACTATGGCTACACCTTC. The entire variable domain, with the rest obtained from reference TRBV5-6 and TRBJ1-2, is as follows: DAGVTQSPTHLIKTRGQQVTLRCSPKSGHDTVSWYQQALGQGPQFIFQYYEEEERQRGNFPDRFSGHQFPNYSSELNVNALLLGDSALYLCASSLVRKNNYGYTFGSGTRLTVV.

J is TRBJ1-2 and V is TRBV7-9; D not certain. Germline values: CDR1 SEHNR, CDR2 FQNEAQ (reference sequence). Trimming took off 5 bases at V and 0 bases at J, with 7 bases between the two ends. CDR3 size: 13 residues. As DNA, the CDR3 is TGTGCCAGCAGCCTCTATGCTAACTATGGCTACACCTTC. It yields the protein CASSLYANYGYTF.

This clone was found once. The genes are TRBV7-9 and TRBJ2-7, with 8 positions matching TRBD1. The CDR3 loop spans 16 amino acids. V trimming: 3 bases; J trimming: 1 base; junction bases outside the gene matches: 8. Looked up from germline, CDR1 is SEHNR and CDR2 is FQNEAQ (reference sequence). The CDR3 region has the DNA TGTGCCAGCAGCTTCGGGTGGACAGGGAATTCCTACGAGCAGTACTTC. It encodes CASSFGWTGNSYEQYF.

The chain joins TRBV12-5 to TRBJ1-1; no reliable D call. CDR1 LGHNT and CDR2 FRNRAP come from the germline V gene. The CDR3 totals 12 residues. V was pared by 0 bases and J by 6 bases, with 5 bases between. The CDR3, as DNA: TGTGCTAGTGGTTTGGTACATGCTGAAGCTTTCTTT. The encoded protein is CASGLVHAEAFF.

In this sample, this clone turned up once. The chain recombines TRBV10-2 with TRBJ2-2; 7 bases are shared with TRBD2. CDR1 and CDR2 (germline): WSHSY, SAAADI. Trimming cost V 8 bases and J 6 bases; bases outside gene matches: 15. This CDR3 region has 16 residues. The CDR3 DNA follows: TGCGCCAGCTCGAATTTGGGGAGGGCCTCTGCCGGGGAGCTGTTTTTT. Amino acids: CASSNLGRASAGELFF.

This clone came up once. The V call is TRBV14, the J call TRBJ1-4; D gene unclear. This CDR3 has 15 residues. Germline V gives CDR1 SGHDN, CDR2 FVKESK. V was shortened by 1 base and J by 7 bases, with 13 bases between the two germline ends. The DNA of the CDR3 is TGTGCCAGCAGCCAAGTTGGAGGGCTTGCTGAAAAACTGTTTTTT. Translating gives CASSQVGGLAEKLFF.

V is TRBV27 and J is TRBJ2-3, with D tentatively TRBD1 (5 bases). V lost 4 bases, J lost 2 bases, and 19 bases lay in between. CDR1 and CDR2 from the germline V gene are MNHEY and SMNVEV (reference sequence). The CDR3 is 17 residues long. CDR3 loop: CASSSYSTGRHTDTQYF. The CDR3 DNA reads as TGTGCCAGCAGTTCATACTCAACAGGACGTCACACAGATACGCAGTATTTT.

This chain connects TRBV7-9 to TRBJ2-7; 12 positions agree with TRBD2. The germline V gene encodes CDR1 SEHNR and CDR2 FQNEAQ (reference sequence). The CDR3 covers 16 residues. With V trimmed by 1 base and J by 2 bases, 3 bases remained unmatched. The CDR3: CASSLVLAGGAYEQYF. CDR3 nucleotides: TGTGCCAGCAGCTTAGTACTAGCGGGAGGAGCCTACGAGCAGTACTTC.

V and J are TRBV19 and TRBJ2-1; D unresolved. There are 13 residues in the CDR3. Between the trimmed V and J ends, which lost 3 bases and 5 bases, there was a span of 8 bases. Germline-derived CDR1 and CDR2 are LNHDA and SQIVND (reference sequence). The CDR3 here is CASSIFGHNEQFF. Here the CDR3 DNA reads TGTGCCAGTAGTATTTTTGGGCACAATGAGCAGTTCTTC. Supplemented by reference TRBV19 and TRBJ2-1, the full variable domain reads DGGITQSPKYLFRKEGQNVTLSCEQNLNHDAMYWYRQDPGQGLRLIYYSQIVNDFQKGDIAEGYSVSREKKESFPLTVTSAQKNPTAFYLCASSIFGHNEQFFGPGTRLTVL.

Here the CDR3 DNA reads TGTGCCTGGAGCAAATGGCCCGTCGCCGGGGAGCTGTTTTTT. Translation: CAWSKWPVAGELFF. The V call is TRBV30, the J call TRBJ2-2; no clear D gene. This CDR3 has 14 amino acids. The ends were cut back, 3 bases at V and 6 bases at J, with 14 bases in the middle. The germline gives CDR1 GTSNPN, CDR2 SVGIG (reference sequence).

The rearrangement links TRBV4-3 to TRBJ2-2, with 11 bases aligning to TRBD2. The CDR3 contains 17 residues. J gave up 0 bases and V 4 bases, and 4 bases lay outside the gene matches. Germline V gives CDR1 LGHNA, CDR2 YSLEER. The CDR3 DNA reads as TGCGCCAGCAGCCTGGGACTAGCGGAGACGAACACCGGGGAGCTGTTTTTT. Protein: CASSLGLAETNTGELFF.

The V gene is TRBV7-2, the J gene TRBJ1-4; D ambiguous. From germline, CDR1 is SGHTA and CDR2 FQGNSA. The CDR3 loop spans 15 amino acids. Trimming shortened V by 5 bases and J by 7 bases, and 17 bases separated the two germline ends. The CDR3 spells CASSPDPGWSEKLFF. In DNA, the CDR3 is TGTGCCAGCAGCCCTGACCCTGGCTGGAGTGAAAAACTGTTTTTT.

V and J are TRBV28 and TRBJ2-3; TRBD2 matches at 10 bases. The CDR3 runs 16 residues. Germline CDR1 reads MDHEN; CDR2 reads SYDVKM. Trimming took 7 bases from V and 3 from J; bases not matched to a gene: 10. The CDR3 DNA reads TGTGCCAGCAAGGGGGGTCTAGCGGGAGTGACAGATACGCAGTATTTT. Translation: CASKGGLAGVTDTQYF.